These T cell receptor beta chains were read from a single sample in a study of blood T cells in healthy people across ages. Using its own MiXCR run on the 5' RACE reads, TCRdb lists one record per CDR3 protein. The profile covers 1.5 million to 2 million distinct CDR3 sequences, with about 30% appearing a single time and about 8% taken by the ten largest. The material sequenced was blood. The receptor source for this set is a woman in her 30s in good health. The CDR3 runs from the conserved cysteine through the conserved F or W. The D gene is left open where the match is weak. Clone size is not always given. Where it is, it says once, few, many or a class for expanded clones.

.	TRBV20-1	TRBJ2-7	.	CSARAQPGQQYF	TGCAGTGCTAGAGCCCAGCCCGGGCAGCAGTACTTC
.	TRBV5-1	TRBJ1-5	.	CASSLGQLGQNQPQHF	TGCGCCAGCAGCTTGGGACAGCTTGGACAGAATCAGCCCCAGCATTTT
TRBD1	TRBV20-1	TRBJ2-1	.	CSARGSGTGGCDEQFF	TGCAGTGCTAGAGGGTCCGGGACAGGGGGATGCGATGAGCAGTTCTTC
.	TRBV20-1	TRBJ2-3	many	CSARAGSTDTQYF	TGCAGCGCGAGGGCAGGGTCCACAGATACGCAGTATTTT
.	TRBV29-1	TRBJ2-1	.	CSVEGSRGNEQFF	TGCAGCGTTGAAGGATCCCGGGGCAATGAGCAGTTCTTC
.	TRBV5-6	TRBJ2-5	few	CASSLGKWETQYF	TGTGCCAGCAGCTTGGGGAAGTGGGAGACCCAGTACTTC
TRBD1	TRBV18	TRBJ2-7	many	CASSLSQGREQYF	TGTGCCAGCTCACTGTCACAGGGGCGCGAGCAGTACTTC
TRBD1	TRBV7-8	TRBJ2-1	many	CASSLDRGLGNEQFF	TGTGCCAGCAGCCTAGACAGGGGTCTAGGCAATGAGCAGTTCTTC
.	TRBV29-1	TRBJ1-1	few	CSVQFLMNTEAFF	TGCAGCGTTCAGTTTCTTATGAACACTGAAGCTTTCTTT
.	TRBV20-1	TRBJ2-4	few	CSAREARILGNIQYF	TGCAGTGCTAGAGAGGCCAGGATTCTCGGAAACATTCAGTACTTC
.	TRBV6-5	TRBJ2-7	many	CASKTGLSPYEQYF	TGTGCCAGCAAAACGGGACTGAGCCCCTACGAGCAGTACTTC
.	TRBV7-8	TRBJ1-5	few	CATIPGRNLDQPQHF	TGTGCCACCATTCCGGGACGGAATTTGGATCAGCCCCAGCATTTT
.	TRBV7-8	TRBJ2-2	once	CASSLRGGGANTGELFF	TGTGCCAGCAGCTTAAGAGGAGGGGGCGCGAACACCGGGGAGCTGTTTTTT
.	TRBV12-3/TRBV12-4	TRBJ2-2	.	CASSLPRASGELFF	TGTGCCAGCAGTCTCCCCCGGGCTTCCGGGGAGCTGTTTTTT
.	TRBV5-1	TRBJ2-2	.	CASSTSGDANTGELFF	TGCGCCAGCAGCACCTCAGGGGACGCGAACACCGGGGAGCTGTTTTTT
.	TRBV2	TRBJ2-1	.	CASSKTPEQFF	TGTGCCAGCAGCAAGACCCCTGAGCAGTTCTTC
.	TRBV4-1	TRBJ2-5	many	CASSHSWSSRETQYF	TGCGCCAGCAGCCATAGCTGGTCCTCTCGGGAGACCCAGTACTTC
.	TRBV20-1	TRBJ2-7	many	CSARDPTQPSYEQYF	TGTAGTGCTAGAGATCCTACGCAACCCTCCTACGAGCAGTACTTC
.	TRBV18	TRBJ2-5	.	CASSPWTPGHNTQETQYF	TGTGCCAGCTCACCATGGACCCCGGGACACAATACACAAGAGACCCAGTACTTC
.	TRBV3-1	TRBJ1-5	few	CASSEGGLLQHF	TGTGCCAGCAGCGAGGGAGGGCTGCTCCAGCATTTT
TRBD1	TRBV12-3/TRBV12-4	TRBJ2-7	.	CASPPGQSAYEQYF	TGTGCCAGCCCTCCGGGACAGAGCGCCTACGAGCAGTACTTC
TRBD1	TRBV2	TRBJ2-4	.	CASSEGQGAQNIQYF	TGTGCCAGCAGTGAAGGGCAGGGGGCGCAAAACATTCAGTACTTC
.	TRBV28	TRBJ1-2	many	CASSLGTGFPLGYTF	TGTGCCAGCAGTTTAGGCACAGGCTTCCCCCTTGGCTACACCTTC
.	TRBV5-1	TRBJ1-2	.	CASTLRGTAYGYTF	TGCGCCAGCACCCTACGTGGGACGGCGTATGGCTACACCTTC
TRBD2	TRBV4-2	TRBJ2-5	few	CASSQEPSGGQETQYF	TGTGCCAGCAGCCAAGAGCCTAGCGGGGGCCAAGAGACCCAGTACTTC
TRBD2	TRBV14	TRBJ2-3	.	CASSHGGLPAASTDTQYF	TGTGCCAGCAGCCACGGGGGACTACCGGCGGCGAGCACAGATACGCAGTATTTT
TRBD1	TRBV7-2	TRBJ1-4	.	CASSLAQGRSEKLFF	TGTGCCAGCAGCTTAGCACAGGGGCGCAGTGAAAAACTGTTTTTT
.	TRBV27	TRBJ1-5	many	CASSPLQAINQPQHF	TGTGCCAGCAGTCCCTTACAGGCAATCAATCAGCCCCAGCATTTT
TRBD1	TRBV20-1	TRBJ2-5	.	CSAPRDRGPGETQYF	TGCAGTGCCCCCCGCGACAGGGGGCCAGGGGAGACCCAGTACTTC
TRBD1	TRBV7-9	TRBJ2-7	.	CASSLVQGVFYEQYF	TGTGCCAGCAGCTTAGTGCAGGGGGTCTTCTACGAGCAGTACTTC
TRBD2	TRBV20-1	TRBJ2-4	.	CSARTSGSYNGQYF	TGCAGTGCTAGGACTAGCGGGAGCTACAATGGGCAGTACTTC
.	TRBV5-6	TRBJ2-7	few	CASALSSYEQYF	TGTGCCAGCGCGCTTTCCTCCTACGAGCAGTACTTC
.	TRBV7-2	TRBJ2-7	.	CASSLPGRYKQYF	TGTGCCAGCAGCTTACCAGGGAGATACAAGCAGTACTTC
.	TRBV5-1	TRBJ2-7	few	CASSFTRLEDEQYF	TGCGCCAGCAGCTTTACCAGGCTAGAGGACGAGCAGTACTTC
TRBD2	TRBV20-1	TRBJ2-7	few	CSASQRGSSYEQYF	TGCAGTGCTAGCCAGCGGGGTAGCTCCTACGAGCAGTACTTC
TRBD2	TRBV9	TRBJ2-1	.	CASSYGGAPNEQFF	TGTGCCAGCAGCTACGGGGGGGCCCCCAATGAGCAGTTCTTC
.	TRBV7-2	TRBJ2-1	.	CASRDGMAPYNEQFF	TGTGCCAGCAGAGACGGGATGGCCCCCTACAATGAGCAGTTCTTC
.	TRBV24-1	TRBJ1-5	.	CATSDERANQPQHF	TGTGCCACCAGTGATGAGAGAGCCAATCAGCCCCAGCATTTT
.	TRBV5-1	TRBJ2-5	.	CASMEAEGQETQYF	TGCGCCAGCATGGAGGCTGAAGGACAAGAGACCCAGTACTTC
.	TRBV10-3	TRBJ1-6	.	CAISEGGPLHF	TGTGCCATCAGTGAAGGGGGACCCCTCCACTTT
TRBD2	TRBV5-1	TRBJ2-5	.	CASRTSYHLETQYF	TGCGCCAGCAGGACTAGCTACCATTTAGAGACCCAGTACTTC
TRBD1	TRBV20-1	TRBJ2-7	.	CSASNRDRATYEQYF	TGCAGTGCTTCCAACCGGGACAGGGCGACCTACGAGCAGTACTTC
.	TRBV9	TRBJ2-1	many	CASSSASVSYNEQFF	TGTGCCAGCAGCTCAGCTAGCGTATCCTACAATGAGCAGTTCTTC
.	TRBV10-3	TRBJ1-5	.	CAISSGPDNQPQHF	TGTGCCATCAGCTCCGGACCGGACAATCAGCCCCAGCATTTT